This TCR beta chain was obtained from a study of blood T cell repertoires in COVID-19. Study details: Acute and convalescent COVID-19 specimens originated in the United States, Italy and Spain.

Germline V gene sequence: CDR1 SGHTA, CDR2 FQGTGA. CDR3 length: 14 residues. V shed 5 bases and J 9 bases; nucleotides not matched to a gene: 5. As handled by the study authors: Cell counts per sample came from amplifying reference gene primers. Method: immunoSEQ multiplex PCR; TCRdb's copy keeps in-frame clones and lacks some. V and J calls and clone size follow that table, whereas D and trimming were derived from the DNA. The top ten clones hold about 4% of a sample with roughly 250,000 clones, roughly 80% of them seen once. The sequenced material came from peripheral blood. The sequence was obtained from a woman in her forties with active or convalescent COVID-19. The rearrangement links TRBV7-3 to TRBJ1-6, with TRBD1 matching 9 bases. In DNA form, the CDR3 reads TGTGCCAGCAGCCGGGACAGGGTTGGTTCACCCCTCCACTTT. It is translated as CASSRDRVGSPLHF.